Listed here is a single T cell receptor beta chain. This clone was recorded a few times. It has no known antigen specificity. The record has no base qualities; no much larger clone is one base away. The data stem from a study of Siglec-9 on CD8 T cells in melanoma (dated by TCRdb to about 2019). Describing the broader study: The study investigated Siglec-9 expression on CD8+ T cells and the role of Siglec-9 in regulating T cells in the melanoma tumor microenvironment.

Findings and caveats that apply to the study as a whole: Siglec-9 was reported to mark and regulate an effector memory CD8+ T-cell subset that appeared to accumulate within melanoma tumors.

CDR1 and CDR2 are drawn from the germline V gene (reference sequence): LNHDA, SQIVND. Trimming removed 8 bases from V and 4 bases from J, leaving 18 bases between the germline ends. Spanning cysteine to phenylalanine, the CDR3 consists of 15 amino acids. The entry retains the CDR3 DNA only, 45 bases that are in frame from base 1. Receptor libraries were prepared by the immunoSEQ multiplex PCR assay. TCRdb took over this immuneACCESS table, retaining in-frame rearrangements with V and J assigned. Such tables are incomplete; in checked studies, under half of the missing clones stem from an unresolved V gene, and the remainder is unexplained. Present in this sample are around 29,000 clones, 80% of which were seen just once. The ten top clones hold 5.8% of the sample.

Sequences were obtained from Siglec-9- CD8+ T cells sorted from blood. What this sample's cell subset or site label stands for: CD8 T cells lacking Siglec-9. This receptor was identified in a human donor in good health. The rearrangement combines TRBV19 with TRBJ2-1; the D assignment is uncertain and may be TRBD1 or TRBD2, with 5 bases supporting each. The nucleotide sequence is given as TGTGCCAGTTCGGCGTTAGAGTGGGGGTACAATGAGCAGTTCTTC. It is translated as CASSALEWGYNEQFF.